The 30 T cell receptor beta chains listed next were all sequenced from one sample in a study of vaccination and CD4 T cells after COVID-19. Their antigens are not known. Indicated treatment: roughly 10-day PBMC culture with coronavirus spike peptide pools or control peptides (ViraFEST assay). Sequenced with the Oncomine TCR Beta short-read assay was DNA taken from cultured CD4+ T cells. TCRdb fed the PCR reads into MiXCR, producing one record per CDR3 protein. In the table there are roughly 13,000 distinct CDR3 sequences, 74% of which are singletons. The sample comprised CD4+ T cells from blood, cultured in vitro. Receptors originate from a human donor who had recovered from COVID-19.

This chain uses TRBV27 with TRBJ2-3; 10 bases are a match to TRBD2. This CDR3 is 15 amino acids long. Trimming removed 3 bases from V and 0 bases from J; junction bases left unmatched: 0. Germline CDR1 is MNHEY and CDR2 is SMNVEV (reference sequence). The CDR3 spells CASSLTSGSTDTQYF. Written as DNA, the CDR3 is TGTGCCAGCAGTTTGACTAGCGGGAGCACAGATACGCAGTATTTT.

This chain uses TRBV19 with TRBJ1-6; no definite D call. The ends were cut back, 0 bases at V and 5 bases at J, with 11 bases in the middle. The CDR3 spans 16 residues. The germline V gene encodes CDR1 LNHDA and CDR2 SQIVND (reference sequence). The CDR3 sequence: CASSIERDVDNSPLHF. Here the CDR3 DNA reads TGTGCCAGTAGTATAGAGAGAGATGTGGATAATTCACCCCTCCACTTT.

In DNA form, the CDR3 reads TGTGCCAGCAGCTCAGGGGGTGGCCAGCCCCAGCATTTT. This sequence encodes CASSSGGGQPQHF. The rearrangement links TRBV6-1 to TRBJ1-5; 7 nucleotides align to TRBD1. CDR3 size: 13 residues. Germline V gene sequence: CDR1 MNHNS, CDR2 SASEGT. J gave up 7 bases and V 6 bases, and 6 bases lay outside the gene matches.

This clonotype was counted between two and nine times. The CDR3 reads CATSDPRAGHGGYTF. The CDR3 nucleotides read TGTGCCACCAGTGATCCCCGGGCAGGGCACGGCGGCTACACCTTC. This rearrangement joins TRBV24-1 to TRBJ1-2; the D gene is possibly TRBD1 (5 bases). The germline V gene has CDR1 KGHDR and CDR2 SFDVKD. The length of the CDR3 is 15 residues. V lost 3 bases and J 8 bases, leaving 18 bases between the germline ends.

The V gene is TRBV20-1, the J gene TRBJ1-5; 8 positions match TRBD1. V gave up 1 base and J gave up 3 bases; unmatched junction bases: 5. Germline CDR1 reads DFQATT; CDR2 reads SNEGSKA (reference sequence). CDR3 length equals 15 residues. CDR3 sequence: CSARGTGTYNQPQHF. The CDR3, as DNA: TGCAGTGCTAGAGGGACAGGGACGTACAATCAGCCCCAGCATTTT.

The V gene is TRBV28, the J gene TRBJ2-7; D gene uncertain. Trimming removed 5 bases at V and 2 bases at J, with 4 bases between. Germline V gene sequence: CDR1 MDHEN, CDR2 SYDVKM. The CDR3 is made up of 11 amino acids. This chain's CDR3 is CASSTTYEQYF. The CDR3 nucleotides read TGTGCCAGCAGTACCACCTACGAGCAGTACTTC.

The chain carries TRBV7-3 and TRBJ1-5, with D unclear. Trimming left V 0 bases short and J 4 bases short, with 4 bases between. CDR1 and CDR2 from the germline V gene are SGHTA and FQGTGA. The CDR3 is 13 amino acids. The CDR3: CASSLTQNQPQHF. DNA of the CDR3: TGTGCCAGCAGCTTAACCCAGAATCAGCCCCAGCATTTT.

This clonotype was seen a few times. The V call is TRBV20-1, the J call TRBJ1-6; D unclear. CDR1 and CDR2 (germline): DFQATT, SNEGSKA (reference sequence). Trimming pared 4 bases from V and 0 bases from J, leaving 7 bases between. This CDR3 has 14 residues. The CDR3, as DNA: TGCAGTGCTAAACAGAGCTCCTATAATTCACCCCTCCACTTT. Protein sequence: CSAKQSSYNSPLHF.

CDR3 in amino acids: CASRFQLREPQHF. The CDR3 bases are TGTGCCAGCAGGTTTCAACTCCGGGAGCCCCAGCATTTT. The rearrangement links TRBV28 to TRBJ1-5; D is unclear. CDR1 and CDR2 from the germline V gene are MDHEN and SYDVKM. Trimming left V 6 bases short and J 8 bases short, with 14 bases between. This CDR3 is built from 13 residues.

The CDR3 DNA reads as TGTGCCAGCAGTGCCTCTAGGGGTGGGGCCAACGTCCTGACTTTC. Translation gives CASSASRGGANVLTF. This chain connects TRBV27 to TRBJ2-6; D is perhaps TRBD1 (5 bases). V was shortened by 5 bases and J by 3 bases, with 11 bases between the two germline ends. CDR3 length: 15 amino acids. Germline lookup yields CDR1 MNHEY and CDR2 SMNVEV (reference sequence).

The chain links TRBV24-1 to TRBJ2-1; 8 positions match TRBD2. The trim removed 9 bases at V and 6 bases at J, leaving 6 bases unmatched. This CDR3 region has 13 residues. Germline V CDR1 and CDR2: KGHDR, SFDVKD. CDR3 protein: CATQSGGSNEQFF. CDR3 DNA sequence: TGTGCCACCCAGAGCGGGGGAAGCAATGAGCAGTTCTTC.

This chain uses TRBV12-3 or TRBV12-4 with TRBJ1-6; 7 bases match TRBD1. The V and J ends lost 5 bases and 7 bases, in that order; junction bases with no gene match: 5. The CDR3 runs 14 residues. This CDR3 reads CASSAGTENSPLHF. CDR3 nucleotides: TGTGCCAGCAGTGCCGGGACAGAGAATTCACCCCTCCACTTT.

Turning to this clonotype: At one boundary the junction diverges from the germline segment, which might be a read error. V is TRBV7-7 and J is TRBJ1-4, with a tentative D call TRBD1 (5 bases). Germline CDR1 and CDR2: SSHAT and FNYEAQ (reference sequence). The length of the CDR3 is 15 residues. The chain's CDR3 is CASSFGPGSGEKLFF. In nucleotides, the CDR3 is TGTGCTAGCAGCTTTGGACCAGGGAGTGGTGAAAAACTGTTTTTT. Combining the CDR3 with reference TRBV7-7 and TRBJ1-4 gives the whole variable domain GAGVSQSPRYKVTKRGQDVTLRCDPISSHATLYWYQQALGQGPEFLTYFNYEAQPDKSGLPSDRFSAERPEGSISTLTIQRTEQRDSAMYRCASSFGPGSGEKLFFGSGTQLSVL.

The V and J genes are TRBV20-1 and TRBJ2-7, with a weak D call TRBD1 (6 bases). Germline-derived CDR1 and CDR2 are DFQATT and SNEGSKA (reference sequence). Deletions cut 6 bases from V and 5 bases from J, with 17 bases between. The CDR3 runs to 13 residues. In DNA form, the CDR3 reads TGCAGTGCCAGCGGACAGCCAACGAACGAGCAGTACTTC. Translated, it gives CSASGQPTNEQYF.

J is TRBJ1-2 and V is TRBV5-1, with 8 bases lining up with TRBD1. The germline gives CDR1 SGHRS, CDR2 YFSETQ. CDR3 length: 15 residues. The trim removed 4 bases at V and 0 bases at J, leaving 5 bases unmatched. CDR3 amino acids: CASSRDRGANYGYTF. The CDR3 DNA reads as TGCGCCAGCAGCCGAGACAGGGGAGCTAACTATGGCTACACCTTC.

This rearrangement joins TRBV10-1 to TRBJ1-1, with D possibly matching TRBD1 (5 bases). V was clipped by 2 bases and J by 8 bases, with 15 bases between them. Germline CDR1 is WNHNN and CDR2 is SYGVQD (reference sequence). This CDR3 contains 14 residues. The DNA for the CDR3 is TGCGCCAGCAGTGAGAACAGGCGAGGTTCCGAAGCTTTCTTT. As protein: CASSENRRGSEAFF.

This chain uses TRBV20-1 with TRBJ1-5; D is perhaps TRBD1 (6 bases). Looked up from germline, CDR1 is DFQATT and CDR2 is SNEGSKA (reference sequence). CDR3 length: 14 residues. The germline V and J ends were trimmed by 2 bases and 3 bases, with 11 bases remaining between them. CDR3 bases: TGCAGTGCTAGAATAGGGGGAAACAATCAGCCCCAGCATTTT. It yields the protein CSARIGGNNQPQHF.

This chain links TRBV7-9 with TRBJ2-7; D uncertain. This CDR3 has 10 amino acids. The germline CDR1 and CDR2 sequences are SEHNR and FQNEAQ (reference sequence). Between the trimmed V and J ends, which lost 6 bases and 5 bases, there was a span of 5 bases. The CDR3 sequence: CASRGDEQYF. The CDR3, as DNA: TGTGCCAGCAGGGGCGACGAGCAGTACTTC.

This clonotype has more than one count but fewer than ten. The genes are TRBV20-1 and TRBJ1-5; TRBD1 is a possible D gene (6 bases). V shed 5 bases and J shed 1 base, with 24 bases lying between them. This CDR3 contains 18 residues. Germline values: CDR1 DFQATT, CDR2 SNEGSKA (reference sequence). The DNA for the CDR3 is TGCAGTGCTGTCATATTTAATACAGGGACTCGAAGCAATCAGCCCCAGCATTTT. The encoded protein is CSAVIFNTGTRSNQPQHF.

This chain uses TRBV6-5 with TRBJ1-2; D is undetermined. Trimming removed 4 bases from V and 4 bases from J, with 19 bases in between. The germline V gene has CDR1 MNHEY and CDR2 SVGAGI. There are 16 residues in the CDR3. Here the CDR3 reads CASSSYRQGLGYGYTF. DNA of the CDR3: TGTGCCAGCAGTTCCTATAGACAAGGATTGGGCTATGGCTACACCTTC.

Here the CDR3 reads CATSDPEKAHGYTF. As DNA, the CDR3 is TGTGCCACCAGTGACCCCGAAAAAGCCCATGGCTACACCTTC. The genes are TRBV24-1 and TRBJ1-2; D unclear. V was trimmed by 4 bases and J by 6 bases, leaving 14 bases between them. The CDR3 covers 14 residues. Germline values: CDR1 KGHDR, CDR2 SFDVKD.

The V and J genes are TRBV5-6 and TRBJ2-5, with 10 bases fitting TRBD1. The germline gives CDR1 SGHDT, CDR2 YYEEEE. J lost 5 bases, V lost 1 base, and 8 bases had no gene match. The CDR3 runs 16 residues. The CDR3 nucleotides are TGTGCCAGCAGCTTGACCGACAGGGGGCGGTTTGAGACCCAGTACTTC. Translation gives CASSLTDRGRFETQYF.

The CDR3 DNA reads as TGTGCCAGCAGACAGGGGCAAGAGACCCAGTACTTC. This gives the protein CASRQGQETQYF. This chain connects TRBV6-1 to TRBJ2-5; 7 bases match TRBD1. V trimming: 6 bases; J trimming: 2 bases; junction bases outside the gene matches: 0. Germline V CDR1 and CDR2: MNHNS, SASEGT. The CDR3 covers 12 residues.

This clonotype has a handful of counts. This rearrangement joins TRBV7-2 to TRBJ1-5; D unresolved. Per the germline V gene, CDR1 is SGHTA and CDR2 is FQGNSA. The CDR3 is 13 residues long. Trimming removed 5 bases at V and 4 bases at J, with 9 bases between. CDR3 sequence (DNA): TGTGCCAGCAGCAAGGATAGAAATCAGCCCCAGCATTTT. Residues: CASSKDRNQPQHF.

V and J are TRBV20-1 and TRBJ1-5; D not certain. V lost 1 base, J lost 7 bases, and 5 bases lay in between. The CDR3 runs 11 residues. CDR1 DFQATT and CDR2 SNEGSKA come from the germline V gene (reference sequence). CDR3: CSARGVQPQHF. The CDR3 bases are TGCAGTGCTAGAGGGGTCCAGCCCCAGCATTTT.

The chain couples TRBV12-3 or TRBV12-4 to TRBJ2-5, with 8 positions matching TRBD2. The CDR3 runs to 13 residues. Trimming took 8 bases from V and 5 from J; bases not matched to a gene: 7. The DNA of the CDR3 is TGTGCCAGCGGATCGAGCGGGGGCGAGACCCAGTACTTC. It codes for CASGSSGGETQYF.

Sample share makes this clonotype medium-sized. V and J are TRBV20-1 and TRBJ2-5, with TRBD2 identical over 10 bases. V lost 4 bases to trimming and J lost 5 bases; unmatched junction nucleotides: 13. The length of the CDR3 is 16 residues. Germline CDR1 is DFQATT and CDR2 is SNEGSKA (reference sequence). In DNA form, the CDR3 reads TGCAGTGCTACCAAACTGCGACTAGCGGGTACGGAGACCCAGTACTTC. This translates into CSATKLRLAGTETQYF.

The chain has TRBV10-3 and TRBJ1-1, with D perhaps matching TRBD1 (6 bases). The V gene's germline CDR1 is ENHRY and CDR2 SYGVKD. This CDR3 contains 13 residues. Trimming left V 7 bases short and J 1 base short, with 10 bases between. The CDR3 DNA reads as TGTGCCATCACTGCGACAGGGAACACTGAAGCTTTCTTT. The encoded protein is CAITATGNTEAFF.

V is TRBV7-2 and J is TRBJ1-5; D ambiguous. Germline V CDR1 and CDR2: SGHTA, FQGNSA. Deletions cut 0 bases from V and 0 bases from J, with 9 bases between. The CDR3 length is 16 residues. The DNA of the CDR3 is TGTGCCAGCAGCTTAGCTGGTGCGTATAGCAATCAGCCCCAGCATTTT. Translated, it gives CASSLAGAYSNQPQHF.

The J gene is TRBJ2-7, the V gene TRBV7-2; 9 bases match TRBD2. Germline lookup yields CDR1 SGHTA and CDR2 FQGNSA. The CDR3 contains 15 residues. V trimming: 1 base; J trimming: 6 bases; junction bases outside the gene matches: 7. In nucleotides, the CDR3 is TGTGCCAGCAGCTTAGAAAGTCTAGCGGGACGCGAGCAGTACTTC. This codes for CASSLESLAGREQYF. Together with reference TRBV7-2 and TRBJ2-7, the CDR3 gives the full variable domain: GAGVSQSPSNKVTEKGKDVELRCDPISGHTALYWYRQSLGQGLEFLIYFQGNSAPDKSGLPSDRFSAERTGGSVSTLTIQRTQQEDSAVYLCASSLESLAGREQYFGPGTRLTVT.